This T cell receptor beta chain comes out of a study of blood T cells in healthy people across ages. Whole-study findings and limits: Unknown CMV status may confound age-related changes in expanded clones. PBMCs went unsorted, and a conclusive naive versus antigen-experienced comparison was therefore prevented.

Combining a sample-barcoded 5' primer with a J-beta primer mix, a second PCR ran for roughly 6 to 12 cycles. TCRdb re-called the 5' RACE reads with MiXCR, one entry per CDR3 protein. This sample has around 1.7 million distinct CDR3 sequences, with over 25% found just once. The individuals who served as donors were healthy Caucasians living in Russia, aged roughly 6 to 90. This clonotype turned up a few times. Its antigen is not identified. Trimming left V 6 bases short and J 2 bases short, with 11 bases between. The CDR3 is 13 amino acids. The germline V gene encodes CDR1 MNHEY and CDR2 SMNVEV (reference sequence).

Sequencing was done on a sample of blood. The sequence came from a woman aged 30 to 39 in good health. The chain links TRBV27 to TRBJ2-7; D may be TRBD1 (6 bases). The CDR3 bases are TGTGCCAGCAGGGATCCAGGGGCCTACGAGCAGTACTTC. It is translated as CASRDPGAYEQYF.